Sequencing of this T cell receptor (beta chain) was carried out in a study of blood T cell repertoires in COVID-19. CDR3 length: 14 residues. The germline gives CDR1 LNHDA, CDR2 SQIVND (reference sequence). Germline trimming cut 5 bases from V and 6 bases from J; bases unmatched to any gene: 7. The table came from immunoSEQ multiplex PCR; TCRdb's copy has only in-frame clones and leaves some out. The sample consists of about 250,000 clones, about nine tenths of them appearing once. The receptor was derived from a woman aged 40 to 50 who had recovered from COVID-19. This chain joins TRBV19 and TRBJ1-5; 7 bases agree with TRBD1. What was sequenced was peripheral blood. The CDR3 region is CASSGRGLVQPQHF. The CDR3 nucleotides read TGTGCCAGTAGTGGTAGGGGGCTAGTTCAGCCCCAGCATTTT.